The entry that follows covers one TCR beta chain sequence. Using immunoSEQ multiplex PCR, the repertoire was profiled, and TCRdb retains in-frame clones only, with some absent. The sample carries under 250,000 clones, 65% to 90% recorded once. The data are from a study of blood T cell repertoires in COVID-19. Study overall: Italy, Spain and the United States were the sources of the convalescent and acute COVID-19 samples. PBMCs, B-cell-depleted T cells, or T cells provided the cDNA or gDNA that made up the material.

Cohort allocation depended upon clinical history that participants reported. CDR3 size: 13 residues. V was trimmed by 0 bases and J by 15 bases, leaving 15 bases between them. Germline V gene sequence: CDR1 LGHDT, CDR2 YNNKEL (reference sequence). The chain joins TRBV3-1 (or the pseudogene TRBV3-2) to TRBJ2-1, with D possibly TRBD1 on 6 matching bases. This sequence was found in a woman between 50 and 59 years old with acute COVID-19. The specimen was PBMCs or T cells enriched from blood (not recorded which). The CDR3 region has the DNA TGTGCCAGCAGCCAAGACCCACGGACAGTTCCGTTCTTC. Its translation: CASSQDPRTVPFF.